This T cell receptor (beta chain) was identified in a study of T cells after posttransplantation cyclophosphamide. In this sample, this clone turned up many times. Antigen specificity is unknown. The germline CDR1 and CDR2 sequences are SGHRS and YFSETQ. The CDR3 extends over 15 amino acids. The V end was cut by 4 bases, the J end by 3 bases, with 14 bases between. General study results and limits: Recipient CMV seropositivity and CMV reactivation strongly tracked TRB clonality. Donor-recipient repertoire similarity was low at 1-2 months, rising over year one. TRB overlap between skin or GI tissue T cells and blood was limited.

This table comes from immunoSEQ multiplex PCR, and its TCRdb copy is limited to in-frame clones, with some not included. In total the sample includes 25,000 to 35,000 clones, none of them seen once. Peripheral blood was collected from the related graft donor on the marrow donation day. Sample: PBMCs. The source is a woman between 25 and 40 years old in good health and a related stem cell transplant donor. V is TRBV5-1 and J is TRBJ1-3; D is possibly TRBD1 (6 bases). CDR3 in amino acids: CASSISGTNGNTIYF. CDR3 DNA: TGCGCCAGCAGCATCTCCGGGACAAATGGAAACACCATATATTTT.